What follows are 31 T cell receptor beta chains derived from one specimen sequenced in a study of T cells after posttransplantation cyclophosphamide. Sampled 1 year posttransplant, controls received myeloablative marrow transplants, methotrexate and a calcineurin inhibitor. Here immunoSEQ multiplex PCR was the method, and the copy in TCRdb shows in-frame clones only, minus some. The sample holds 16,000 or so clones, around 85% seen once. The sample here was PBMCs, taken after allogeneic stem cell transplant with calcineurin inhibitor and methotrexate. Receptors originate from a female patient aged 18 to 29 who received an allogeneic stem cell transplant from an unrelated donor, was CMV-positive, and had acute and chronic GVHD. The graft donor may account for some of the T cells.

The chain couples TRBV5-1 to TRBJ2-7; D perhaps matches TRBD2 (5 bases). V was clipped by 4 bases and J by 3 bases, with 14 bases between them. The CDR3 is 14 amino acids. From germline, CDR1 is SGHRS and CDR2 YFSETQ. CDR3 residues: CASSPTSGGYEQYF. DNA of the CDR3: TGCGCCAGCAGCCCTACTAGTGGAGGCTACGAGCAGTACTTC.

The chain carries TRBV27 and TRBJ2-3; 12 positions agree with TRBD2. Germline lookup yields CDR1 MNHEY and CDR2 SMNVEV (reference sequence). The CDR3 has 15 amino acids. After removal of 5 bases from V and 8 bases from J, the junction contained 8 bases not matched to a gene. CDR3 residues: CASSRTSGMGSTQYF. CDR3 coding DNA: TGTGCCAGCAGTCGGACTAGCGGGATGGGGAGTACGCAGTATTTT.

The chain has TRBV29-1 and TRBJ2-1; TRBD2 matches at 9 bases. The CDR3 has 17 residues. Germline loops: CDR1 SQVTM, CDR2 ANQGSEA. V shed 6 bases, J shed 4 bases, and the junction held 16 bases outside the gene matches. CDR3 region: CSVPGGREGLRYNEQFF. The CDR3 bases are TGCAGCGTCCCCGGTGGGCGGGAGGGCCTTAGATACAATGAGCAGTTCTTC.

The chain links TRBV6-5 to TRBJ2-7, with D maybe TRBD2 (6 bases). Looked up from germline, CDR1 is MNHEY and CDR2 is SVGAGI. This CDR3 spans 14 amino acids. V lost 5 bases, J lost 6 bases, and 17 bases lay in between. CDR3 in DNA: TGTGCCAGCAGTCAGCGGGTCCGGGTAGGCGAGCAGTACTTC. It yields the protein CASSQRVRVGEQYF.

In its sample, this clone was seen once. The J gene is TRBJ2-2, the V gene TRBV14, with 8 bases fitting TRBD1. The CDR3 contains 15 residues. Germline trimming cut 4 bases from V and 4 bases from J; bases unmatched to any gene: 5. Germline V lookup: CDR1 SGHDN, CDR2 FVKESK. The CDR3 bases are TGTGCCAGCAGCCCCGGACAGGGACTCACCGGGGAGCTGTTTTTT. Residues: CASSPGQGLTGELFF. The full variable domain, with the rest looked up from reference TRBV14 and TRBJ2-2, is EAGVTQFPSHSVIEKGQTVTLRCDPISGHDNLYWYRRVMGKEIKFLLHFVKESKQDESGMPNNRFLAERTGGTYSTLKVQPAELEDSGVYFCASSPGQGLTGELFFGEGSRLTVL.

The J gene is TRBJ1-5, the V gene TRBV28; 9 bases are a match to TRBD1. The V and J ends lost 4 bases and 2 bases, in that order; junction bases with no gene match: 6. CDR3 size: 16 residues. Germline-derived CDR1 and CDR2 are MDHEN and SYDVKM. In DNA, the CDR3 is TGTGCCAGCAGTTCACGACAGGGGGGAGGCAATCAGCCCCAGCATTTT. Encoded protein: CASSSRQGGGNQPQHF.

As to this clone: The sample holds other DNA sequences that translate to the same CDR3. V gene TRBV4-1 combines with J gene TRBJ2-1; 11 bases match TRBD2. CDR3 length: 16 residues. Germline lookup yields CDR1 MGHRA and CDR2 YSYEKL. V lost 0 bases, J lost 7 bases, and 5 bases stayed unmatched. The CDR3 region has the DNA TGCGCCAGCAGCCAAGAAGCTAGCGGGAGGCTTAATGAGCAGTTCTTC. Translated: CASSQEASGRLNEQFF.

V is TRBV5-1 and J is TRBJ2-5, with D perhaps TRBD2 (6 bases). CDR1 and CDR2 from the germline V gene are SGHRS and YFSETQ. CDR3 length: 15 residues. V lost 1 base to trimming and J lost 5 bases, with 15 bases between them. The CDR3 DNA follows: TGCGCCAGCAGCTTGAGCTGGGTAGGAGGGGAGACCCAGTACTTC. Translating gives CASSLSWVGGETQYF.

The chain couples TRBV7-9 to TRBJ1-3, with 8 bases fitting TRBD1. Germline assignment: CDR1 SEHNR and CDR2 FQNEAQ (reference sequence). V lost 5 bases to trimming and J lost 4 bases; unmatched junction nucleotides: 7. The CDR3 length is 15 residues. DNA of the CDR3: TGTGCCAGCAGCCTCGACAGGGGAAGAGGAAACACCATATATTTT. Translating gives CASSLDRGRGNTIYF.

The V call is TRBV9, the J call TRBJ2-7, with TRBD2 identical over 12 bases. Losses at the gene ends were 4 bases for V and 2 bases for J; bases not matched to a gene: 7. Germline CDR1 and CDR2: SGDLS and YYNGEE. The CDR3 covers 16 residues. The CDR3 bases are TGTGCCAGCAGCTCCCCGACTAGCGGGAGTACCTACGAGCAGTACTTC. Encoded protein: CASSSPTSGSTYEQYF.

The gene calls are TRBV28 and TRBJ1-2, with 7 bases identical to TRBD1. Unmatched junction bases numbered 9, after V lost 5 bases and J lost 3 bases. CDR1 is MDHEN and CDR2 is SYDVKM in the germline V gene. CDR3 length: 15 residues. The DNA of the CDR3 is TGTGCCAGCAGTGCGACAGGGAAGTGGGACTATGGCTACACCTTC. Translating gives CASSATGKWDYGYTF.

The rearrangement uses TRBV7-7 and TRBJ2-2; 7 nucleotides match TRBD1. The CDR3 loop spans 13 amino acids. With V trimmed by 5 bases and J by 8 bases, 5 bases remained unmatched. Per the germline V gene, CDR1 is SSHAT and CDR2 is FNYEAQ (reference sequence). This CDR3 is CASSRDRWGELFF. DNA of the CDR3: TGTGCCAGCAGCAGGGACAGATGGGGGGAGCTGTTTTTT.

The rearrangement links TRBV7-6 to TRBJ2-7; a possible D gene is TRBD2 (5 bases). Germline V gene data show CDR1 as SGHVS and CDR2 as FNYEAQ. The CDR3 sequence is 13 residues long. Trimming shortened V by 3 bases and J by 6 bases, and 12 bases separated the two germline ends. The CDR3 nucleotides are TGTGCCAGCAGCTTGGAACTAGGCGGCGAGCAGTACTTC. It specifies CASSLELGGEQYF.

The chain carries TRBV5-1 and TRBJ2-1; TRBD1 matches at 7 bases. CDR3 length: 15 residues. Germline values: CDR1 SGHRS, CDR2 YFSETQ. The J segment lost 7 bases and the V segment lost 1 base, leaving 8 bases of the junction unmatched. CDR3 sequence reads: CASSLLQGIANEQFF. For the CDR3, the DNA is TGCGCCAGCAGCTTGTTACAGGGGATTGCGAATGAGCAGTTCTTC.

The chain joins TRBV7-7 to TRBJ1-1; tentative D call: TRBD1 (5 bases). Per germline, CDR1 SSHAT and CDR2 FNYEAQ (reference sequence). This CDR3 contains 13 residues. V was pared by 2 bases and J by 6 bases, with 10 bases between. CDR3 amino acids: CASSLSQGAEAFF. The CDR3 DNA reads TGTGCCAGCAGCTTAAGTCAGGGTGCTGAAGCTTTCTTT.

The chain combines TRBV5-8 with TRBJ1-2; D ambiguous. The V end lost 7 bases, the J end lost 0 bases, and 10 bases lay between the germline ends. The CDR3 is 13 amino acids. Germline V CDR1 and CDR2: SGHTS, YDEGEE. CDR3 DNA sequence: TGTGCCAGCGTGGAGGCCTCTAACTATGGCTACACCTTC. Its translation is CASVEASNYGYTF.

The gene calls are TRBV5-4 and TRBJ2-1; 10 bases line up with TRBD2. Losses at the gene ends were 5 bases for V and 2 bases for J; bases not matched to a gene: 7. CDR1 and CDR2 from the germline V gene are SGHNT and YYREEE (reference sequence). This CDR3 is 16 amino acids long. CDR3 nucleotide sequence: TGTGCCAGCAGTTTACGGAGCGGGAGGGCCTACAATGAGCAGTTCTTC. Translation: CASSLRSGRAYNEQFF.

This chain's CDR3 is CASSLEGAGPYNEQFF. DNA for the CDR3: TGCGCCAGCAGCTTGGAGGGAGCGGGGCCATACAATGAGCAGTTCTTC. The rearrangement uses TRBV5-1 and TRBJ2-1; 7 bases map to TRBD2. The V gene's germline CDR1 is SGHRS and CDR2 YFSETQ. CDR3 length equals 16 residues. J gave up 4 bases and V 0 bases, and 7 bases lay outside the gene matches.

The chain uses TRBV28 and TRBJ1-5; tentative D call: TRBD1 (5 bases). Between the trimmed V and J ends, which lost 2 bases and 7 bases, there was a span of 12 bases. Germline V gene data show CDR1 as MDHEN and CDR2 as SYDVKM. The length of the CDR3 is 14 residues. The CDR3 spells CASSLRQGGQPQHF. CDR3 DNA: TGTGCCAGCAGTTTAAGGCAGGGTGGACAGCCCCAGCATTTT.

V is TRBV7-2 and J is TRBJ2-7; TRBD1 matches 9 bases. The CDR3 length is 15 residues. The V gene's germline CDR1 is SGHTA and CDR2 FQGNSA. Losses at the gene ends were 5 bases for V and 5 bases for J; bases not matched to a gene: 10. The chain's CDR3 is CASSPLAGTGNEQYF. The CDR3 DNA reads TGTGCCAGCAGCCCCCTAGCCGGGACAGGGAACGAGCAGTACTTC.

The chain carries TRBV6-5 and TRBJ1-1; D is perhaps TRBD1 (5 bases). The CDR3 totals 13 residues. V lost 7 bases and J lost 8, with 17 bases in between. Germline V lookup: CDR1 MNHEY, CDR2 SVGAGI. The CDR3: CASTHGRGEEAFF. CDR3 coding DNA: TGTGCCAGCACTCACGGTCGGGGGGAAGAAGCTTTCTTT.

This chain links TRBV6-1 with TRBJ2-7; D might be TRBD1 (6 bases). Trimming removed 0 bases at V and 0 bases at J, with 15 bases between. The CDR3 totals 17 residues. Germline loops: CDR1 MNHNS, CDR2 SASEGT. The CDR3 here is CASSEALTGHSSYEQYF. CDR3 nucleotides: TGTGCCAGCAGTGAAGCGCTGACGGGACACAGCTCCTACGAGCAGTACTTC.

V is TRBV5-1 and J is TRBJ1-6, with D possibly TRBD1 on 5 matching bases. The CDR3 is made up of 15 amino acids. CDR1 and CDR2 from the germline V gene are SGHRS and YFSETQ. V dropped 4 bases and J dropped 6 bases, with 14 bases sitting between them. The CDR3 DNA reads as TGCGCCAGCAGCCCAGCAGGGTCGAGTAATTCACCCCTCCACTTT. Its translation is CASSPAGSSNSPLHF.

This clone was detected once. The chain employs TRBV5-1 and TRBJ2-7; D is uncertain. The CDR3 contains 15 residues. Germline V gene lookup returns CDR1 SGHRS and CDR2 YFSETQ. Trimming cost V 0 bases and J 3 bases, with 13 bases left between them. The CDR3 region is CASSLDPGLYYEQYF. CDR3 sequence (DNA): TGCGCCAGCAGCTTGGACCCGGGTCTGTACTACGAGCAGTACTTC. Full variable domain (rest looked up from reference TRBV5-1 and TRBJ2-7): KAGVTQTPRYLIKTRGQQVTLSCSPISGHRSVSWYQQTPGQGLQFLFEYFSETQRNKGNFPGRFSGRQFSNSRSEMNVSTLELGDSALYLCASSLDPGLYYEQYFGPGTRLTVT.

This CDR3 reads CASSSSLRALYNEQFF. Written as DNA, the CDR3 is TGTGCCAGCAGTTCATCTTTGCGGGCCCTCTACAATGAGCAGTTCTTC. The gene calls are TRBV27 and TRBJ2-1, with D perhaps matching TRBD2 (5 bases). Germline V CDR1 and CDR2: MNHEY, SMNVEV (reference sequence). V lost 4 bases, J lost 3 bases, and 16 bases lay in between. This CDR3 is 16 amino acids long.

This clone was picked up a small number of times. The chain couples TRBV21-1 to TRBJ1-2; TRBD1, the table's D call, was not compared with the DNA. TRBV21-1 is a pseudogene. The CDR3 sequence is 14 residues long. CDR3 sequence (DNA): TGTGCCAGCAGGTCAGACAGGGTGGACTATGGCTACACCTTC. It encodes CASRSDRVDYGYTF.

V usage is TRBV27 and J usage is TRBJ2-5, with 9 bases aligning to TRBD1. The better agreement between TRBJ2-7 and the DNA end casts doubt on the J call. Germline lookup yields CDR1 MNHEY and CDR2 SMNVEV (reference sequence). This CDR3 region has 15 residues. The CDR3 loop is CASSLGGTGPYEQYF. The CDR3, as DNA: TGTGCCAGCAGTTTGGGAGGGACAGGGCCCTACGAGCAGTACTTC.

The J gene is TRBJ1-2, the V gene TRBV18; 7 nucleotides line up with TRBD1. Losses at the gene ends were 6 bases for V and 5 bases for J; bases not matched to a gene: 9. The CDR3 extends over 14 amino acids. Germline CDR1 reads KGHSH; CDR2 reads LQKENI. The CDR3 reads CASSNRGSGYGYTF. The CDR3 DNA reads as TGTGCCAGCTCGAACAGGGGTTCGGGATATGGCTACACCTTC.

The genes are TRBV27 and TRBJ2-3; 11 bases fit TRBD2. The CDR3 sequence is 14 residues long. The trim removed 10 bases at V and 5 bases at J, leaving 8 bases unmatched. Per germline, CDR1 MNHEY and CDR2 SMNVEV (reference sequence). The CDR3 spells CATDSGRAGDTQYF. The CDR3, as DNA: TGTGCCACAGATAGCGGGAGGGCCGGAGATACGCAGTATTTT.

The gene calls are TRBV4-2 and TRBJ2-1; 7 bases line up with TRBD2. The germline CDR1 and CDR2 sequences are LGHNA and YNFKEQ. The V and J ends lost 0 bases and 2 bases, in that order; junction bases with no gene match: 10. The CDR3 spans 18 residues. The CDR3 spells CASSQDIVLAEAYNEQFF. The CDR3 bases are TGTGCCAGCAGCCAAGATATAGTCCTAGCGGAGGCCTACAATGAGCAGTTCTTC.

The chain links TRBV6-1 to TRBJ1-5; the match to TRBD1 covers 7 bases. CDR3 length equals 13 residues. Germline CDR1 MNHNS, CDR2 SASEGT. V shed 8 bases and J 3 bases; nucleotides not matched to a gene: 4. CDR3 protein: CASAGQPNQPQHF. The CDR3 DNA reads TGTGCCAGCGCGGGACAGCCCAATCAGCCCCAGCATTTT.